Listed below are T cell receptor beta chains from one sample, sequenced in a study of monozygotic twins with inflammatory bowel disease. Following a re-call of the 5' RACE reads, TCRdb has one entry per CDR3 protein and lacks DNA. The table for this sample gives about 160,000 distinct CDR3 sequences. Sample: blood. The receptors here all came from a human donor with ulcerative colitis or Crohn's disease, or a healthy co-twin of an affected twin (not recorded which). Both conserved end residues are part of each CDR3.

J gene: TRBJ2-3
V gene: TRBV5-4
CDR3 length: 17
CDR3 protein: CASSLAGVSPSTDTQYF

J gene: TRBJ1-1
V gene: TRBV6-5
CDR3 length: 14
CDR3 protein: CASSYRDMNTEAFF

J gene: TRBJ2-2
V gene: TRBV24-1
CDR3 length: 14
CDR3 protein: CATSVGTHTGELFF

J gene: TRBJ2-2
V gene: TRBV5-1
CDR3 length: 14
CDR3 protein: CASSYGPNTGELFF

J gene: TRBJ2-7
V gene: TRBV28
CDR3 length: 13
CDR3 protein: CASLLPGVGEQYF

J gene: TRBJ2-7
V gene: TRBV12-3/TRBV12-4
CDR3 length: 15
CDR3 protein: CASSQRGLSSYEQYF

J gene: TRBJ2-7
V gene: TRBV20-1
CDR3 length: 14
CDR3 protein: CSASELLAWDEQYF

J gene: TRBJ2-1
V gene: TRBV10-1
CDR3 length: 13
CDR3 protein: CASSNRVGSEQFF

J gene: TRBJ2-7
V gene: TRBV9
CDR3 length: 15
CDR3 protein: CASSVGTGVFYEQYF

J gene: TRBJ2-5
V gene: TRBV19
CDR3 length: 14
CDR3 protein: CASSIVEGKETQYF

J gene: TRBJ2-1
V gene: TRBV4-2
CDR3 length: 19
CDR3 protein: CAIGPGQGTSDSSYNEQFF

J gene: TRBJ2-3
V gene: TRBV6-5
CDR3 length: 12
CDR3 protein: CASSLKADTQYF

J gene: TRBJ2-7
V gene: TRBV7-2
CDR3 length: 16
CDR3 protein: CASSSLPGQGPYEQYF

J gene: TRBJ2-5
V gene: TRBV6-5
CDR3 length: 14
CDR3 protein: CASSYSSAWETQYF

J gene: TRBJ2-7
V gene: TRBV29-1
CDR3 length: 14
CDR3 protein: CSVARQGSSYEQYF

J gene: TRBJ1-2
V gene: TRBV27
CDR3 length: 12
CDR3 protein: CASRPTGGGYTF

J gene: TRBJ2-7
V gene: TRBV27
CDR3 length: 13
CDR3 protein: CASSLMQTYEQYF

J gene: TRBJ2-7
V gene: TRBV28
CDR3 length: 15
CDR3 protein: CASSSLRDSPYEQYF

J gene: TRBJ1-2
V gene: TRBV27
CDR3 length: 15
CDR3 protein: CASSPRDSRAYGYTF

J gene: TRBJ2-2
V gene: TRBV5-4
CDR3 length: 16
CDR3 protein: CASSLGLGSYTGELFF

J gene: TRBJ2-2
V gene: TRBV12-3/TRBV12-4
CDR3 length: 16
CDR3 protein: CACLYSGIGNTGELFF

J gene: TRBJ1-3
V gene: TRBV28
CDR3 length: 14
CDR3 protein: CASLGFVLGNTIYF

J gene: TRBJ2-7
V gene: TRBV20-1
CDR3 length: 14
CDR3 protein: CSANTGTGIYEQYF